This entry features one TCR beta chain sequence. Next came a second PCR, run for about 6 to 12 cycles, which used a sample-barcoded 5' primer along with a J-beta primer mix. Every individual sample yielded 2.5 million or more paired-end reads (each containing CDR3). TCRdb redid the calling of the 5' RACE reads with MiXCR, one entry per CDR3 protein. The repertoire consists of 650,000 to 700,000 distinct CDR3 sequences, with 32% occurring once and the leading ten covering 15%. This record comes from a study of blood T cells in healthy people across ages. The TCR originated in a woman of 80 years or more in good health. The specimen was blood.

The CDR3 here is CASSQESALAGVGAQYF. CDR3 bases: TGTGCCAGCAGCCAAGAATCGGCTCTAGCGGGGGTCGGGGCCCAGTACTTC. J is TRBJ2-5 and V is TRBV4-2; 10 bases agree with TRBD2. The length of the CDR3 is 17 residues. Germline V gives CDR1 LGHNA, CDR2 YNFKEQ. The trim removed 0 bases at V and 9 bases at J, leaving 13 bases unmatched.